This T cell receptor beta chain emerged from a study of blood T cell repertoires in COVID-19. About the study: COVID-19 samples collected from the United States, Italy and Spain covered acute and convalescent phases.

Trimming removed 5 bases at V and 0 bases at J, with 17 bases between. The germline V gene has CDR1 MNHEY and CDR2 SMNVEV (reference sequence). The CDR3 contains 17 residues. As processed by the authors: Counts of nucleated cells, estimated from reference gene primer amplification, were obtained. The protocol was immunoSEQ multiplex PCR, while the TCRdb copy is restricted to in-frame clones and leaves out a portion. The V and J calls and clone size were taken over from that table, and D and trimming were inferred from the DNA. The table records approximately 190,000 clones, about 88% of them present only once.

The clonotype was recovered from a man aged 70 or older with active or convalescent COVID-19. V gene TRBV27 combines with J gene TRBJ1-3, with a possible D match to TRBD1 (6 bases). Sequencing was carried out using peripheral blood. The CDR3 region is CASSPSTTGLSGNTIYF. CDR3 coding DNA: TGTGCCAGCAGTCCAAGCACGACAGGCCTCTCTGGAAACACCATATATTTT.